Included here is one T cell receptor (beta chain) sequence, with context. Its antigen is not known. Germline V CDR1 and CDR2: MNHEY, SMNVEV (reference sequence). The CDR3 totals 18 residues. V gave up 2 bases and J gave up 5 bases, with 21 bases separating them. The table came from immunoSEQ multiplex PCR; TCRdb's copy has only in-frame clones and leaves some out. The top ten hold around 0.15% of the sample, which has about 100,000 clones, about 91% seen once. These data belong to a study of OX40 agonist ivuxolimab in advanced cancers. As for the study in general: A partial response was reached by three patients: one with hepatocellular carcinoma and two with cutaneous melanoma. General observations from the study: Expanded peripheral T cells had an undetermined antigen specificity. Among patients with partial responses at 0.1-3.0 mg/kg, clonal expansion was among the lowest. More expanded clones were seen, on average, in CD8+ T cells than in CD4+.

The V and J genes are TRBV27 and TRBJ2-2, with D possibly called TRBD1 or TRBD2 (6 bases each). The sequence was collected from an adult with an advanced solid tumor such as melanoma, head and neck, liver or kidney cancer. The sequences come from CD4+ or CD8+ T cells sorted from blood, collected in a trial of the OX40 agonist ivuxolimab. Written as DNA, the CDR3 is TGTGCCAGCAGTTTAAGGGGGAACAGGGTTGGGGGGACCGGGGAGCTGTTTTTT. This codes for CASSLRGNRVGGTGELFF.